These T cell receptor beta chains were read from a single sample in a study of shared clonotypes between healthy human individuals. TCRdb's copy holds only in-frame clones and misses some; the assay was immunoSEQ multiplex PCR. Of roughly 200,000 clones detected, approximately 70% appear once; the ten largest clones hold around 9.3%. Sequenced: memory CD4+ T cells sorted from blood. Receptors were obtained from a young man in good health. Both conserved end residues are part of each CDR3. D genes are given only for firm matches. Clone size is shown for a subset of rows, as once, few, many or a class of expanded clone.

clone size	J gene	D gene	V gene	CDR3 protein	CDR3 DNA
NA	TRBJ1-2	NA	TRBV19	CASTGDPNYGYTF	TGTGCCAGTACGGGAGACCCTAACTATGGCTACACCTTC
NA	TRBJ2-7	TRBD2	TRBV6-1	CASTLGLAGYEQYF	TGTGCCAGCACCCTCGGACTAGCCGGCTACGAGCAGTACTTC
few	TRBJ1-2	TRBD1	TRBV19	CALGDSYYGYTF	TGTGCCCTGGGGGACAGCTACTATGGCTACACCTTC
NA	TRBJ1-1	NA	TRBV25-1	CASRLGGLVTEAFF	TGTGCCAGCAGATTAGGGGGTCTGGTCACTGAAGCTTTCTTT
NA	TRBJ2-7	NA	TRBV4-3	CASSVTRGYEQYF	TGCGCCAGCAGCGTGACTAGAGGCTACGAGCAGTACTTC
NA	TRBJ2-1	TRBD2	TRBV5-4	CASSRAGTINEQFF	TGTGCCAGCAGTCGCGCCGGGACTATCAATGAGCAGTTCTTC
NA	TRBJ2-7	TRBD2	TRBV28	CASSPAGTSGRRYF	TGTGCCAGCAGTCCGGCTGGGACTAGCGGCCGCCGGTACTTC
few	TRBJ2-7	NA	TRBV19	CASKKGQGRISYEQYF	TGTGCCAGCAAGAAGGGGCAGGGGCGCATCTCCTACGAGCAGTACTTC
NA	TRBJ1-4	NA	TRBV5-1	CASSLTGSNEKLFF	TGCGCCAGCAGCTTGACGGGCAGCAATGAAAAACTGTTTTTT
NA	TRBJ2-3	NA	TRBV18	CASSPPQPSTDTQYF	TGTGCCAGCTCACCACCGCAGCCTAGCACAGATACGCAGTATTTT
NA	TRBJ2-1	TRBD1	TRBV5-1	CASSARQGTYNEQFF	TGCGCCAGCAGCGCCCGACAGGGGACCTACAATGAGCAGTTCTTC
few	TRBJ2-1	NA	TRBV6-6	CASSPQGGNEQFF	TGTGCCAGCAGTCCCCAAGGGGGGAATGAGCAGTTCTTC
few	TRBJ2-7	NA	TRBV6-1	CASSASSGKTYEQYF	TGTGCCAGCAGTGCATCCAGCGGAAAAACCTACGAGCAGTACTTC
NA	TRBJ1-1	TRBD1	TRBV6-6	CASSRQGGTEAFF	TGTGCCAGCAGCCGACAGGGAGGCACTGAAGCTTTCTTT
NA	TRBJ2-3	NA	TRBV29-1	CSVGRFMSTDTQYF	TGCAGCGTTGGTCGGTTCATGAGCACAGATACGCAGTATTTT
once	TRBJ2-5	TRBD1	TRBV7-8	CASSSQGTGGEETQYF	TGTGCCAGCAGCTCTCAGGGGACAGGGGGCGAAGAGACCCAGTACTTC
NA	TRBJ2-5	TRBD2	TRBV5-5	CASSSLAGGETQYF	TGTGCCAGCAGCTCCCTAGCGGGGGGAGAGACCCAGTACTTC
NA	TRBJ2-1	NA	TRBV7-3	CASSLRRSYNEQFF	TGTGCCAGCAGCTTGAGACGCTCCTACAATGAGCAGTTCTTC
NA	TRBJ1-5	TRBD1	TRBV27	CASSTQGQARQPQHF	TGTGCCAGCAGTACACAGGGACAGGCCAGGCAGCCCCAGCATTTT
NA	TRBJ1-2	NA	TRBV11-2	CASSPAGGYGYTF	TGTGCCAGCAGCCCCGCCGGGGGCTATGGCTACACCTTC
NA	TRBJ1-2	NA	TRBV6-1	CASSPITQGYGYTF	TGTGCCAGCAGTCCCATAACCCAGGGCTATGGCTACACCTTC
NA	TRBJ2-1	TRBD1	TRBV7-2	CASSLVTGGYNEQFF	TGTGCCAGCAGCTTAGTAACAGGGGGGTACAATGAGCAGTTCTTC
few	TRBJ1-5	NA	TRBV6-5	CASSYAANQPQHF	TGTGCCAGCAGTTACGCGGCGAATCAGCCCCAGCATTTT
NA	TRBJ2-7	NA	TRBV20-1	CSASTYEQYF	TGCAGTGCGTCCACCTACGAGCAGTACTTC
NA	TRBJ2-1	TRBD2	TRBV11-2	CARSGNWEQFF	TGTGCCAGAAGCGGGAATTGGGAGCAGTTCTTC
NA	TRBJ2-1	NA	TRBV5-4	CASSTDSSGNEQFF	TGTGCCAGCAGTACGGACTCAAGTGGCAATGAGCAGTTCTTC
once	TRBJ2-1	NA	TRBV23-1	CASSQHRSRAAKEQFF	TGCGCCAGCAGTCAACACCGTTCCCGGGCCGCAAAGGAGCAGTTCTTC
NA	TRBJ1-1	NA	TRBV7-2	CASSFGGDRTEAFF	TGTGCCAGCAGCTTTGGGGGGGATAGGACTGAAGCTTTCTTT
NA	TRBJ2-7	NA	TRBV11-2	CASSLVSGSSYEQYF	TGTGCCAGCAGCTTAGTATCGGGGAGCTCCTACGAGCAGTACTTC
NA	TRBJ2-7	NA	TRBV11-3	CASSLGASYEQYF	TGTGCCAGCAGCTTAGGTGCTTCCTACGAGCAGTACTTC
NA	TRBJ1-2	NA	TRBV28	CASSLTGGARGYTF	TGTGCCAGCAGCCTGACCGGGGGGGCGCGTGGCTACACCTTC
NA	TRBJ2-3	NA	TRBV19	CASSMGRGADTQYF	TGTGCCAGTAGTATGGGCAGGGGAGCAGATACGCAGTATTTT
few	TRBJ2-7	NA	TRBV7-8	CASSLRGGTYEQYF	TGTGCCAGCAGCTTAAGGGGAGGAACCTACGAGCAGTACTTC
NA	TRBJ2-2	NA	TRBV14	CASSRLGPGELFF	TGTGCCAGCAGCCGACTAGGTCCCGGGGAGCTGTTTTTT
once	TRBJ2-7	NA	TRBV10-3	CAISPLGGTEQYF	TGTGCCATCAGTCCCCTCGGGGGAACCGAGCAGTACTTC
once	TRBJ2-6	NA	TRBV5-4	CASSPLTSPGANVLTF	TGTGCCAGCAGCCCCCTGACTAGTCCTGGGGCCAACGTCCTGACTTTC
NA	TRBJ2-1	NA	TRBV6-4	CASSESPYNEQFF	TGTGCCAGCAGTGAATCCCCCTACAATGAGCAGTTCTTC
few	TRBJ1-4	NA	TRBV29-1	CSVGENLREKLFF	TGCAGCGTTGGAGAGAACTTACGGGAAAAACTGTTTTTT
NA	TRBJ2-7	TRBD2	TRBV11-2	CASSAGRAYEQYF	TGTGCCAGCAGCGCCGGGAGGGCCTACGAGCAGTACTTC
NA	TRBJ2-1	NA	TRBV9	CASSVGPGGTRYYNEQFF	TGTGCCAGCAGCGTAGGGCCCGGGGGCACACGATACTACAATGAGCAGTTCTTC
many	TRBJ2-1	TRBD2	TRBV27	CASSPGTSGRNEQFF	TGTGCCAGCAGTCCGGGGACTAGCGGGAGGAATGAGCAGTTCTTC
NA	TRBJ1-1	NA	TRBV9	CASSVGMGYMNTEAFF	TGTGCCAGCAGCGTAGGGATGGGGTATATGAACACTGAAGCTTTCTTT
few	TRBJ2-3	TRBD1	TRBV18	CASSLSHLGTGYTDTQYF	TGTGCCAGCTCACTGTCCCATTTGGGGACAGGGTACACAGATACGCAGTATTTT
NA	TRBJ1-1	NA	TRBV2	CASTSQAEAFF	TGTGCCAGCACGAGCCAGGCCGAAGCTTTCTTT
NA	TRBJ2-5	NA	TRBV2	CASREGSRETQYF	TGTGCCAGCAGGGAGGGTTCCAGAGAGACCCAGTACTTC
NA	TRBJ2-5	TRBD2	TRBV7-2	CASSRTSGSGTQYF	TGTGCCAGCAGCCGGACTAGCGGGAGTGGGACCCAGTACTTC
many	TRBJ2-1	NA	TRBV5-1	CASSLDQGLSGSEQFF	TGCGCCAGCAGCTTAGATCAGGGGTTGAGTGGGAGTGAGCAGTTCTTC
once	TRBJ2-1	TRBD1	TRBV5-5	CASSSGQGYNEQFF	TGTGCCAGCAGCTCTGGACAGGGCTACAATGAGCAGTTCTTC
few	TRBJ2-7	TRBD1	TRBV6-1	CASSAYPGQGLDEQYF	TGTGCCAGCAGTGCTTATCCGGGACAGGGTTTGGACGAGCAGTACTTC